The 17 T cell receptor beta chains below were found in one sample sequenced in a study of blood T cell repertoires in COVID-19. This table comes from immunoSEQ multiplex PCR, and its TCRdb copy is limited to in-frame clones, with some not included. The sample has fewer than 200,000 clones; roughly 87% are singletons. Sequenced sample: peripheral blood. Receptors were obtained from a man between 60 and 75 years old with active or convalescent COVID-19.

This clone was observed a single time. The chain employs TRBV5-1 and TRBJ1-2, with D perhaps matching TRBD1 (5 bases). The CDR3 extends over 16 amino acids. V shed 4 bases and J shed 2 bases, with 18 bases lying between them. The germline gives CDR1 SGHRS, CDR2 YFSETQ. Written as DNA, the CDR3 is TGCGCCAGCAGCCCGACCCCCGATGCAGGGAACTATGGCTACACCTTC. This translates into CASSPTPDAGNYGYTF.

This clone has a single count. This chain connects TRBV3-1 (or the pseudogene TRBV3-2) to TRBJ1-2, with D possibly matching TRBD1 (5 bases). The CDR3 extends over 12 amino acids. The germline V and J ends were trimmed by 4 bases and 5 bases, with 8 bases remaining between them. Germline V gene data show CDR1 as LGHDT and CDR2 as YNNKEL (reference sequence). The CDR3 DNA follows: TGTGCCAGCAGCCGCGGGACTTATGGCTACACCTTC. Its translation: CASSRGTYGYTF.

V gene TRBV5-8 combines with J gene TRBJ2-3, with a possible D match to TRBD1 (5 bases). This CDR3 region has 14 residues. V lost 5 bases to trimming and J lost 0 bases, with 10 bases between them. Germline V lookup: CDR1 SGHTS, CDR2 YDEGEE. CDR3 bases: TGTGCCAGCAGTCTTCGACAGAGCACAGATACGCAGTATTTT. Protein product: CASSLRQSTDTQYF.

The chain carries TRBV5-4 and TRBJ1-4; 9 bases match TRBD1. Germline V gene sequence: CDR1 SGHNT, CDR2 YYREEE (reference sequence). The CDR3 has 15 amino acids. Trimming took 4 bases from V and 8 from J; bases not matched to a gene: 9. CDR3 loop: CASSPVPGQGEKLFF. CDR3 coding DNA: TGTGCCAGCAGCCCGGTCCCGGGACAGGGCGAAAAACTGTTTTTT.

In its sample, this clone was seen once. The chain joins TRBV9 to TRBJ2-2, with a tentative D call TRBD2 (6 bases). Germline V gene sequence: CDR1 SGDLS, CDR2 YYNGEE. There are 16 residues in the CDR3. V lost 2 bases to trimming and J lost 4 bases, with 15 bases between them. CDR3 region: CASSVGGSTRTGELFF. As DNA, the CDR3 is TGTGCCAGCAGCGTTGGGGGGAGCACGCGCACCGGGGAGCTGTTTTTT.

The V gene is TRBV2, the J gene TRBJ1-1; no clear D. The CDR3 is made up of 11 amino acids. Deletions cut 3 bases from V and 6 bases from J, with 5 bases between. The germline V gene has CDR1 SNHLY and CDR2 FYNNEI. CDR3: CASSEGPEAFF. The CDR3 region has the DNA TGTGCCAGCAGTGAGGGCCCTGAAGCTTTCTTT.

The rearrangement uses TRBV7-2 and TRBJ2-3, with TRBD2 matching over 7 bases. There are 15 residues in the CDR3. With 5 bases clipped from V and 0 bases from J, the junction kept 5 bases outside the gene matches. CDR1 SGHTA and CDR2 FQGNSA come from the germline V gene. The CDR3 DNA reads TGTGCCAGCAGCCCGATGGGGGGGAGCACAGATACGCAGTATTTT. Its protein is CASSPMGGSTDTQYF. The whole variable domain, filled in from reference TRBV7-2 and TRBJ2-3, reads GAGVSQSPSNKVTEKGKDVELRCDPISGHTALYWYRQSLGQGLEFLIYFQGNSAPDKSGLPSDRFSAERTGGSVSTLTIQRTQQEDSAVYLCASSPMGGSTDTQYFGPGTRLTVL.

This chain connects TRBV19 to TRBJ2-1, with TRBD1 identical over 9 bases. V was clipped by 0 bases and J by 15 bases; unmatched bases: 9. CDR1 and CDR2 from the germline V gene are LNHDA and SQIVND (reference sequence). This CDR3 has 14 amino acids. The CDR3 region has the DNA TGTGCCAGTAGTATAGAGGGGAGAGGACAGGGGTTGTTCTTC. Translating gives CASSIEGRGQGLFF.

The chain employs TRBV29-1 and TRBJ2-7; 11 bases are a match to TRBD1. V lost 3 bases, J lost 6 bases, and 1 base stayed unmatched. The germline V gene has CDR1 SQVTM and CDR2 ANQGSEA. This CDR3 contains 12 residues. Here the CDR3 reads CSVDGTGGEQYF. CDR3 in DNA: TGCAGCGTTGACGGGACAGGGGGCGAGCAGTACTTC.

V is TRBV7-9 and J is TRBJ1-1; TRBD1 might be the D (5 bases). CDR3 length: 13 residues. In germline, CDR1 is SEHNR, CDR2 FQNEAQ (reference sequence). V shed 3 bases and J shed 8 bases, with 13 bases lying between them. CDR3 in amino acids: CASSFSVNREAFF. In nucleotides, the CDR3 is TGTGCCAGCAGCTTCTCCGTGAACAGGGAAGCTTTCTTT.

The chain links TRBV7-9 to TRBJ2-5, with TRBD2 matching over 7 bases. This CDR3 spans 14 amino acids. V dropped 3 bases and J dropped 1; count of bases not matched to a gene: 2. Germline V gene data show CDR1 as SEHNR and CDR2 as FQNEAQ (reference sequence). The CDR3 spells CASSLTSPQETQYF. The CDR3 DNA reads TGTGCCAGCAGCTTGACTAGCCCCCAAGAGACCCAGTACTTC.

This sequence joins TRBV5-1 and TRBJ2-3; TRBD1 matches at 9 bases. Germline CDR1 and CDR2: SGHRS and YFSETQ. V shed 0 bases and J 5 bases; nucleotides not matched to a gene: 4. The CDR3 sequence is 15 residues long. The CDR3 sequence: CASSLVPGQGDTQYF. Here the CDR3 DNA reads TGCGCCAGCAGCTTGGTCCCGGGACAGGGAGATACGCAGTATTTT.

This clone has only a few counts. The chain recombines TRBV2 with TRBJ1-6; D is unclear. This CDR3 contains 13 residues. Between the trimmed V and J ends, which lost 6 bases and 4 bases, there was a span of 7 bases. The V gene's germline CDR1 is SNHLY and CDR2 FYNNEI. The CDR3 bases are TGTGCCAGCAGGGGAGAATATAATTCACCCCTCCACTTT. It translates to CASRGEYNSPLHF.

The chain links TRBV12-2 to TRBJ2-1; TRBD1 is the table's D call, not checked against the DNA. TRBV12-2 is noted as a pseudogene. The CDR3 is made up of 18 amino acids. The CDR3, as DNA: TGTGCAAGTCGTTTACAGACCGACAGGGCTAGTAGGTCTAGTGAGCAGTTCTTC. Encoded protein: CASRLQTDRASRSSEQFF.

The V gene is TRBV27, the J gene TRBJ1-5; D may be TRBD1 (6 bases). The CDR3 runs to 13 residues. Trimming took off 7 bases at V and 7 bases at J, with 14 bases between the two ends. Germline CDR1 is MNHEY and CDR2 is SMNVEV (reference sequence). In DNA, the CDR3 is TGTGCCAGCACAAACAGGGTTGGACAGCCCCAGCATTTT. The encoded protein is CASTNRVGQPQHF.

The J gene is TRBJ1-6, the V gene TRBV9, with D possibly matching TRBD1 (6 bases). Germline CDR1 SGDLS, CDR2 YYNGEE. The CDR3 is 18 amino acids. Trimming pared 2 bases from V and 0 bases from J, leaving 15 bases between. The CDR3 protein is CASSVDGGRSSYNSPLHF. Here the CDR3 DNA reads TGTGCCAGCAGCGTCGATGGGGGCCGCAGCTCCTATAATTCACCCCTCCACTTT. Combining the CDR3 with reference TRBV9 and TRBJ1-6 gives the whole variable domain DSGVTQTPKHLITATGQRVTLRCSPRSGDLSVYWYQQSLDQGLQFLIQYYNGEERAKGNILERFSAQQFPDLHSELNLSSLELGDSALYFCASSVDGGRSSYNSPLHFGNGTRLTVT.

This clone was seen once. The chain uses TRBV5-1 and TRBJ1-1; 8 bases map to TRBD1. This CDR3 has 15 amino acids. The trim removed 4 bases at V and 1 base at J, leaving 6 bases unmatched. Germline V CDR1 and CDR2: SGHRS, YFSETQ. The CDR3 loop is CASSTSGGPNTEAFF. In DNA form, the CDR3 reads TGCGCCAGCAGCACTTCAGGGGGCCCGAACACTGAAGCTTTCTTT. Full variable domain (missing parts from reference TRBV5-1 and TRBJ1-1): KAGVTQTPRYLIKTRGQQVTLSCSPISGHRSVSWYQQTPGQGLQFLFEYFSETQRNKGNFPGRFSGRQFSNSRSEMNVSTLELGDSALYLCASSTSGGPNTEAFFGQGTRLTVV.